The table lists the clone carrying this TCR beta chain with many counts. This sample is drawn from a study of T-cell reconstitution after alpha-beta-depleted transplantation in children. V shed 3 bases and J 4 bases; nucleotides not matched to a gene: 3. This CDR3 contains 15 residues. Germline lookup yields CDR1 PRHDT and CDR2 FYEKMQ (reference sequence). Researchers prepared the TCRbeta library using unique molecular identifiers, the study reports. From the PCR reads, TCRdb called clonotypes with MiXCR, one entry per CDR3 protein. The sample has about 230,000 distinct CDR3 sequences, around 12% seen once.

The genes are TRBV13 and TRBJ2-7, with 13 bases aligning to TRBD2. Sequencing was performed on PBMCs from the stem cell graft donor, taken from the stem cell graft. This TCR derives from a human donor who donated a stem cell graft to a child with acute lymphoblastic leukemia. CDR3 coding DNA: TGTGCCAGCAGCTTGGGACTAGCGGGGACTTACGAGCAGTACTTC. This codes for CASSLGLAGTYEQYF.